Below, 13 T cell receptor beta chains from the same sample are listed, as sequenced in a study of shared clonotypes between healthy human individuals. Assay used: immunoSEQ multiplex PCR; TCRdb lists only in-frame clones, some missing. The table shows 1.5 million to 2.5 million clones, with about 95% occurring only once. Positive CCR7 selection of CD45RO-negative cells yielded the naive CD8 cells, and terminally differentiated effector memory CD45RA+ cells were excluded. Material: naive CD8+ T cells sorted from blood. Receptors were obtained from a man aged 18 to 29 in good health.

This clone was detected once. This chain uses TRBV28 with TRBJ1-1; D may be TRBD1 (5 bases). With 11 bases removed from V and 7 bases from J, the gap between germline ends came to 23 bases. The V gene's germline CDR1 is MDHEN and CDR2 SYDVKM. The CDR3 has 14 residues. Written as DNA, the CDR3 is TGTGCCTCTCGCGAGGGGCTCGGCTCGGGTGAAGCTTTCTTT. It is translated as CASREGLGSGEAFF.

The CDR3 sequence is CAISETETYEQYF. In DNA, the CDR3 is TGTGCCATCAGTGAGACAGAGACCTACGAGCAGTACTTC. The V gene is TRBV10-3, the J gene TRBJ2-7; D not resolved. There are 13 residues in the CDR3. The germline gives CDR1 ENHRY, CDR2 SYGVKD. V lost 2 bases, J lost 2 bases, and 7 bases lay in between.

V and J are TRBV6-5 and TRBJ2-7, with 8 nucleotides matching TRBD1. The CDR3 is 14 amino acids. In germline, CDR1 is MNHEY, CDR2 SVGAGI. Trimming cost V 6 bases and J 3 bases; bases outside gene matches: 7. As DNA, the CDR3 is TGTGCCAGCAGCCCAGGGGGCACTCTCTACGAGCAGTACTTC. The encoded protein is CASSPGGTLYEQYF.

Comment on this clone: Mismatch with germline at one junction end may stem from a read error. This chain links TRBV7-7 with TRBJ2-3, with D unresolved. Germline V lookup: CDR1 SSHAT, CDR2 FNYEAQ (reference sequence). The CDR3 is made up of 13 amino acids. Here the CDR3 DNA reads TGTGCTAGCAGCGAAGAAATCACAGATACGCAGTATTTT. Its protein is CASSEEITDTQYF.

The chain couples TRBV4-1 to TRBJ1-5; D possibly corresponds to TRBD1 (6 bases). V lost 1 base, J lost 5 bases, and 18 bases lay in between. The CDR3 is made up of 17 amino acids. CDR1 is MGHRA and CDR2 is YSYEKL in the germline V gene. This chain's CDR3 is CASSQVPPGQNYQPQHF. The DNA of the CDR3 is TGCGCCAGCAGCCAAGTTCCACCGGGACAAAACTATCAGCCCCAGCATTTT.

This clone is a singleton in its sample. V gene TRBV7-9 combines with J gene TRBJ2-1, with D perhaps matching TRBD1 or TRBD2 (5 bases each). The CDR3 extends over 12 amino acids. Looked up from germline, CDR1 is SEHNR and CDR2 is FQNEAQ (reference sequence). The V gene lost 5 bases and the J gene lost 10 bases, with 12 bases spanning the gap. As DNA, the CDR3 is TGTGCCAGCAGCCGGGACGGCGGGGAGCAGTTCTTC. Encoded protein: CASSRDGGEQFF.

Here the CDR3 reads CASSSERDEQYF. In DNA, the CDR3 is TGTGCCAGTAGTTCGGAGAGGGACGAGCAGTACTTC. The chain uses TRBV19 and TRBJ2-7; TRBD2 might be the D (5 bases). The CDR3 is 12 residues long. Trimming stripped 5 bases from V and 5 bases from J, with 10 bases between. Germline-derived CDR1 and CDR2 are LNHDA and SQIVND (reference sequence).

The V call is TRBV2, the J call TRBJ2-7, with 9 bases that match TRBD2. Germline V gene lookup returns CDR1 SNHLY and CDR2 FYNNEI. Trimming cost V 6 bases and J 1 base; bases outside gene matches: 10. The CDR3 runs 16 residues. CDR3 nucleotides: TGTGCCAGCAGACCAGACAGCGGGAGGTGGTCCTACGAGCAGTACTTC. As protein: CASRPDSGRWSYEQYF.

To note about this clone: The same CDR3 can be traced to other DNA sequences in this sample. The gene calls are TRBV27 and TRBJ1-5; D not certain. CDR1 is MNHEY and CDR2 is SMNVEV in the germline V gene (reference sequence). CDR3 size: 14 residues. V was clipped by 3 bases and J by 1 base, with 7 bases between them. The CDR3 nucleotides are TGTGCCAGCAGTTTGTCATTGAGCAATCAGCCCCAGCATTTT. Protein: CASSLSLSNQPQHF.

This chain's CDR3 is CASSVEGTWGVGSTDTQYF. CDR3 DNA: TGTGCCAGCAGTGTGGAGGGGACCTGGGGTGTGGGAAGCACAGATACGCAGTATTTT. The chain recombines TRBV2 with TRBJ2-3, with a weak D call TRBD2 (6 bases). V lost 4 bases and J lost 0, with 23 bases in between. CDR1 and CDR2 (germline): SNHLY, FYNNEI. The CDR3 spans 19 residues.

V is TRBV4-1 and J is TRBJ2-1; TRBD2 might be the D (5 bases). Germline V gene sequence: CDR1 MGHRA, CDR2 YSYEKL. The CDR3 length is 14 residues. The germline V and J ends were trimmed by 0 bases and 7 bases, with 10 bases remaining between them. CDR3 bases: TGCGCCAGCAGCCAAGAAACGAGCGGTAATGAGCAGTTCTTC. Its protein product is CASSQETSGNEQFF.

CDR3 region: CASSATPPGHMDEKLFF. In nucleotides, the CDR3 is TGTGCCAGCAGTGCTACCCCTCCGGGACATATGGACGAAAAACTGTTTTTT. The V call is TRBV25-1, the J call TRBJ1-4, with D possibly matching TRBD1 (6 bases). Deletions cut 4 bases from V and 8 bases from J, with 23 bases between. The CDR3 loop spans 17 amino acids. The germline CDR1 and CDR2 sequences are MGHDK and SYGVNS.

This chain uses TRBV5-6 with TRBJ1-2; D may be TRBD1 (6 bases). The CDR3 runs 13 residues. Germline V lookup: CDR1 SGHDT, CDR2 YYEEEE. The V end was cut by 4 bases, the J end by 4 bases, with 11 bases between. In nucleotides, the CDR3 is TGTGCCAGCAGCGGGGGCGACGGCTATGGCTACACCTTC. It translates to CASSGGDGYGYTF.